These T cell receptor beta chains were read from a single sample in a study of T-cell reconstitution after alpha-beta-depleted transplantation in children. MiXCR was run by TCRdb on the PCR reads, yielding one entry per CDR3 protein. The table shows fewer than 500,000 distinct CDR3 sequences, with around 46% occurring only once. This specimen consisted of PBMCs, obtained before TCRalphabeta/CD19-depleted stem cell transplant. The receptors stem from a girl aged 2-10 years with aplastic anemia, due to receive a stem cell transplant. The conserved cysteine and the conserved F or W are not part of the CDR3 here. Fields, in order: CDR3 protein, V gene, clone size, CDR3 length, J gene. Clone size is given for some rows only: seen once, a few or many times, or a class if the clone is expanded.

ASSLGLGTGASNEQF	TRBV5-1	-	15	TRBJ2-1
ASSEPLDRAGLYIQY	TRBV6-1	-	15	TRBJ2-4
ASSHLSRETQY	TRBV4-2	-	11	TRBJ2-5
ASSSWRGGTEAF	TRBV7-9	-	12	TRBJ1-1
ASSAGLAGSSYEQS	TRBV7-2	-	14	TRBJ2-7
ASSSGGVGDTQY	TRBV11-3	-	12	TRBJ2-3
SARPDLGQGGSEQY	TRBV20-1	many	14	TRBJ2-7
ATSGGARTEAF	TRBV7-2	-	11	TRBJ1-1
SAAGTTNNEQF	TRBV29-1	-	11	TRBJ2-1
ASNVAGKYEQY	TRBV2	-	11	TRBJ2-7
ASSLSGRATDTQY	TRBV27	few	13	TRBJ2-3
SVGRGFAEAF	TRBV29-1	-	10	TRBJ1-1
ASSLGDRGEQY	TRBV5-1	-	11	TRBJ2-7
ASRLAGALETGELF	TRBV5-1	-	14	TRBJ2-2
ASSVSEATYNEQF	TRBV7-9	many	13	TRBJ2-1
ASSFPGGRNEQY	TRBV12-3/TRBV12-4	many	12	TRBJ2-7
ASSLADEQY	TRBV5-1	many	9	TRBJ2-7
ASSASVAASGYYNEQF	TRBV7-6	many	16	TRBJ2-1
ASSLRGGTSGYEQY	TRBV28	once	14	TRBJ2-7
SASKQVLNTEAF	TRBV20-1	-	12	TRBJ1-1
ASSPHRTSGLQETQY	TRBV5-6	-	15	TRBJ2-5
ASSEARLAGATGELF	TRBV6-1	many	15	TRBJ2-2
SAIGRATLGTEAF	TRBV20-1	many	13	TRBJ1-1
ASSLGLAGGYNEQF	TRBV5-1	few	14	TRBJ2-1
ASSQESRGETQY	TRBV4-2	-	12	TRBJ2-5
AWSTGQGNSPLH	TRBV30	-	12	TRBJ1-6
ASSLRQGTEAF	TRBV11-2	-	11	TRBJ1-1
SVEFRTGVSTEAF	TRBV29-1	many	13	TRBJ1-1
SASLLARQETQY	TRBV20-1	-	12	TRBJ2-5
VQGTWATDTQY	TRBV6-9	-	11	TRBJ2-3
ASENRGNTGELF	TRBV2	medium-sized	12	TRBJ2-2
ASSHALAGGPYEQY	TRBV4-3	few	14	TRBJ2-7
ASSQRWGEQY	TRBV5-1	many	10	TRBJ2-7
ASSPRDQRPEEQY	TRBV28	-	13	TRBJ2-7
ASSPTSGVDNEQY	TRBV7-9	once	13	TRBJ2-5
ASSLRGAGTGELF	TRBV11-2	few	13	TRBJ2-2
AWRRGGELF	TRBV30	-	9	TRBJ2-2
AISVRGGNNEQF	TRBV10-3	many	12	TRBJ2-1
ASGSTTGGQPQH	TRBV7-9	few	12	TRBJ1-5
ASSQRWDRGTDTQY	TRBV4-3	many	14	TRBJ2-3
ASSLPRQGKGTDTQY	TRBV7-6	-	15	TRBJ2-3
ASSFGRKGVGRDTQY	TRBV28	many	15	TRBJ2-3
ASSYSNIRSSYNSPLH	TRBV6-5	-	16	TRBJ1-6
ASSFLGDEQF	TRBV5-1	many	10	TRBJ2-1
ASSPWGDRVETQY	TRBV12-3/TRBV12-4	-	13	TRBJ2-5
ATSIRLVSYEQY	TRBV15	-	12	TRBJ2-7
ASSLALAWVDTQY	TRBV5-1	-	13	TRBJ2-3
AISDEGGSGYEQY	TRBV10-3	-	13	TRBJ2-7
ASSPHVRELF	TRBV18	-	10	TRBJ2-2
ASSQEVGEGTDTQY	TRBV4-3	many	14	TRBJ2-3
ASSPHGLAGGSKGNEQF	TRBV6-4	-	17	TRBJ2-1
SARREGRTDTQY	TRBV20-1	-	12	TRBJ2-3
ASRNGASTDTQY	TRBV5-1	-	12	TRBJ2-3
ASSGGTLRSNQPQH	TRBV21-1	few	14	TRBJ1-5
ASSWGLADYNEQF	TRBV5-1	-	13	TRBJ2-1
ASSFRIAGGREQY	TRBV12-3/TRBV12-4	many	13	TRBJ2-7
ASQTGDRWGPLH	TRBV7-9	-	12	TRBJ1-6